The next 26 T cell receptor beta chains were all read from a single sample in a study of OX40 agonist ivuxolimab in advanced cancers. Assay used: immunoSEQ multiplex PCR; TCRdb lists only in-frame clones, some missing. The data hold about 49,000 clones, with 85% observed a single time. The material was CD4+ or CD8+ T cells sorted from blood, obtained in a trial of the OX40 agonist ivuxolimab. The receptors shown here come from an adult with an advanced solid tumor such as melanoma, head and neck, liver or kidney cancer.

The rearrangement links TRBV18 to TRBJ1-3, with D possibly being TRBD1 (5 bases). V was cut by 0 bases and J by 0 bases, with 18 bases left in between. Germline CDR1 reads KGHSH; CDR2 reads LQKENI. This CDR3 contains 19 residues. The CDR3 region has the DNA TGTGCCAGCTCACCACCCCAGGGAATAACTCCGAACTCTGGAAACACCATATATTTT. Translation: CASSPPQGITPNSGNTIYF.

The V gene is TRBV4-3, the J gene TRBJ1-5, with D uncertain. Germline loops: CDR1 LGHNA, CDR2 YSLEER. Trimming pared 8 bases from V and 5 bases from J, leaving 16 bases between. The CDR3 covers 14 residues. The CDR3 DNA follows: TGCGCCAGCGGACCTTTTGTTGGCTATCAGCCCCAGCATTTT. Translation gives CASGPFVGYQPQHF.

This clone was seen at least ten times. The chain recombines TRBV7-2 with TRBJ2-3; 12 nucleotides align to TRBD2. Trimming cost V 6 bases and J 5 bases; bases outside gene matches: 6. CDR1 is SGHTA, CDR2 FQGNSA, per germline. CDR3 length equals 15 residues. The chain's CDR3 is CASSSSGGALDTQYF. The DNA for the CDR3 is TGTGCCAGCAGTTCTAGCGGGGGGGCCCTAGATACGCAGTATTTT.

This chain connects TRBV15 to TRBJ1-1; D is unresolved. Germline-derived CDR1 and CDR2 are LNHNV and YYDKDF (reference sequence). With 4 bases removed from V and 1 base from J, the gap between germline ends came to 13 bases. This CDR3 spans 15 amino acids. CDR3 loop: CATSTTSRQNTEAFF. The CDR3 DNA is TGTGCCACCAGCACTACTTCGCGACAGAACACTGAAGCTTTCTTT.

The J gene is TRBJ1-1, the V gene TRBV29-1, with no clear D. Per the germline V gene, CDR1 is SQVTM and CDR2 is ANQGSEA. This CDR3 comprises 13 residues. The ends were cut back, 5 bases at V and 0 bases at J, with 10 bases in the middle. Here the CDR3 reads CSVFWEMNTEAFF. CDR3 coding DNA: TGCAGCGTTTTTTGGGAGATGAACACTGAAGCTTTCTTT.

A word on this clone: The sample contains more than one DNA sequence encoding this CDR3. This chain connects TRBV6-5 to TRBJ2-7; perhaps TRBD2 as D (6 bases). CDR3 size: 15 residues. V was shortened by 6 bases and J by 2 bases, with 17 bases between the two germline ends. From germline, CDR1 is MNHEY and CDR2 SVGAGI. The CDR3 here is CASSPTGDPPYEQYF. CDR3 nucleotide sequence: TGTGCCAGCAGCCCGACGGGGGACCCTCCCTACGAGCAGTACTTC.

The chain uses TRBV5-6 and TRBJ2-7; 8 positions match TRBD2. V trimming: 4 bases; J trimming: 3 bases; junction bases outside the gene matches: 6. The CDR3 is 14 amino acids. Germline loops: CDR1 SGHDT, CDR2 YYEEEE. The CDR3 protein is CASSPGGVRYEQYV. The DNA for the CDR3 is TGTGCCAGCAGCCCCGGGGGGGTTCGCTACGAGCAGTACGTC.

This clone was observed once. The chain uses TRBV4-3 and TRBJ1-1, with a weak D call TRBD1 (6 bases). CDR3 size: 14 residues. Germline CDR1 LGHNA, CDR2 YSLEER. The V end was cut by 4 bases, the J end by 5 bases, with 14 bases between. The CDR3 reads CASSLWGQGTEAFF. The CDR3 bases are TGCGCCAGCAGCCTCTGGGGCCAGGGGACTGAAGCTTTCTTT.

The gene calls are TRBV5-5 and TRBJ2-7, with 7 bases that match TRBD2. Trimming took 0 bases from V and 7 from J; bases not matched to a gene: 4. From germline, CDR1 is SGHKS and CDR2 YYEKEE (reference sequence). The CDR3 sequence is 13 residues long. For the CDR3, the DNA is TGTGCCAGCAGCTTGGAATGGGGAGGGGAGCAGTACGTC. This codes for CASSLEWGGEQYV.

The rearrangement uses TRBV27 and TRBJ2-3; maybe TRBD2 (6 bases). Germline CDR1 MNHEY, CDR2 SMNVEV (reference sequence). V was shortened by 3 bases and J by 0 bases, with 19 bases between the two germline ends. The CDR3 is 18 residues long. The CDR3 sequence: CASSLSRMTGTSTDTQYF. The CDR3 nucleotides are TGTGCCAGCAGTTTGTCGAGGATGACCGGGACTAGCACAGATACGCAGTATTTT.

The CDR3 loop is CASSEGSGAAYEQYV. The CDR3 coding sequence is TGTGCCAGCAGTGAAGGTAGCGGGGCCGCCTACGAGCAGTACGTC. J is TRBJ2-7 and V is TRBV6-4; TRBD2 matches 8 bases. Germline assignment: CDR1 MRHNA and CDR2 SNTAGT. The CDR3 is 15 amino acids. The V and J ends lost 3 bases and 2 bases, in that order; junction bases with no gene match: 6.

This chain links TRBV2 with TRBJ1-5; tentative D call: TRBD1 (6 bases). CDR3 size: 14 residues. Germline-derived CDR1 and CDR2 are SNHLY and FYNNEI. The germline V and J ends were trimmed by 6 bases and 6 bases, with 15 bases remaining between them. DNA for the CDR3: TGTGCCAGCAGCGAACGGGGGGCAATTCAGCCCCAGCATTTT. Translating gives CASSERGAIQPQHF.

V usage is TRBV28 and J usage is TRBJ1-2; the match to TRBD1 covers 8 bases. The CDR3 has 17 residues. In germline, CDR1 is MDHEN, CDR2 SYDVKM. Losses at the gene ends were 1 base for V and 0 bases for J; bases not matched to a gene: 7. Here the CDR3 reads CASSLLQGGLANYGYTF. CDR3 coding DNA: TGTGCCAGCAGTTTATTACAGGGGGGCCTGGCTAACTATGGCTACACCTTC.

The V and J genes are TRBV5-1 and TRBJ2-2; the D gene is possibly TRBD1 (5 bases). The CDR3 is 17 residues long. Trimming pared 6 bases from V and 3 bases from J, leaving 21 bases between. Germline V gene sequence: CDR1 SGHRS, CDR2 YFSETQ. The DNA of the CDR3 is TGCGCCAGCACACGCGAGTTACAGGCCCCTGACACCGGGGAGCTGTTTTTT. Translated: CASTRELQAPDTGELFF.

This clone was seen a few times. The J gene is TRBJ1-2, the V gene TRBV9, with D possibly TRBD1 on 5 matching bases. This CDR3 is 13 amino acids long. Germline CDR1 is SGDLS and CDR2 is YYNGEE. Trimming stripped 4 bases from V and 5 bases from J, with 12 bases between. The CDR3 reads CASSPGTVYGYTF. Written as DNA, the CDR3 is TGTGCCAGCAGCCCCGGGACGGTTTATGGCTACACCTTC.

The DNA of the CDR3 is TGCGCCAGCAGCCCTTCCTCGGCCAGAAACGACATTCAGTACTTC. Encoded protein: CASSPSSARNDIQYF. The chain recombines TRBV4-1 with TRBJ2-4; D remains ambiguous. V lost 4 bases, J lost 8 bases, and 18 bases lay in between. Germline V gene lookup returns CDR1 MGHRA and CDR2 YSYEKL. The CDR3 covers 15 residues.

The J gene is TRBJ2-7, the V gene TRBV20-1; D ambiguous. Germline assignment: CDR1 DFQATT and CDR2 SNEGSKA (reference sequence). Trimming removed 6 bases from V and 6 bases from J, with 12 bases in between. CDR3 length equals 11 residues. The CDR3 spells CSANRVREQYF. In DNA form, the CDR3 reads TGCAGTGCAAATAGGGTACGCGAGCAGTACTTC.

The V gene is TRBV15, the J gene TRBJ2-7, with D possibly being TRBD2 (6 bases). There are 16 residues in the CDR3. With 3 bases removed from V and 0 bases from J, the gap between germline ends came to 15 bases. From germline, CDR1 is LNHNV and CDR2 YYDKDF (reference sequence). The DNA for the CDR3 is TGTGCCACCAGCAGGTACGGGGGAGAGAGCTCCTACGAGCAGTACTTC. It codes for CATSRYGGESSYEQYF.

A remark on this clone: Sequence at one end of the junction differs from germline and may be a read error. The chain is built from TRBV4-1 and TRBJ2-2; D is unresolved. Germline V gene lookup returns CDR1 MGHRA and CDR2 YSYEKL. The CDR3 loop spans 14 amino acids. The CDR3 here is CASSQDPGTEELFF. CDR3 coding DNA: TGCGCCAGCAGCCAAGACCCGGGTACCGAGGAGCTGTTTTTT.

The rearrangement uses TRBV11-1 and TRBJ2-5; D gene ambiguous. V lost 2 bases and J lost 3, with 7 bases in between. The CDR3 loop spans 13 amino acids. From germline, CDR1 is SGHAT and CDR2 FQDESV (reference sequence). Here the CDR3 DNA reads TGTGCCAGCAGCTTAAACAGCGAAGAGACCCAGTACTTC. Its protein is CASSLNSEETQYF.

The chain has TRBV13 and TRBJ1-2, with D possibly matching TRBD1 (5 bases). V lost 0 bases to trimming and J lost 9 bases, with 11 bases between them. The CDR3 consists of 13 residues. Germline V gene data show CDR1 as PRHDT and CDR2 as FYEKMQ (reference sequence). This CDR3 reads CASSLGRDLSYTF. The CDR3 DNA is TGTGCCAGCAGCTTAGGTCGGGACCTAAGCTACACCTTC.

Here the CDR3 DNA reads TGCAGCGTTGAATTCCCGGGACTAGCTGCCCCATACCAAGAGACCCAGTACTTC. Protein product: CSVEFPGLAAPYQETQYF. The genes are TRBV29-1 and TRBJ2-5; 9 bases fit TRBD2. The germline CDR1 and CDR2 sequences are SQVTM and ANQGSEA. The V segment lost 2 bases and the J segment 0 bases; nucleotides outside the gene matches: 13. CDR3 size: 18 residues.

V and J are TRBV18 and TRBJ1-4; D is undetermined. The CDR3 is 15 residues long. Germline values: CDR1 KGHSH, CDR2 LQKENI. V was shortened by 6 bases and J by 3 bases, with 14 bases between the two germline ends. Written as DNA, the CDR3 is TGTGCCAGCTCTCCCTCAAGTGGGGCTAATGAAAAACTGTTTTTT. Protein: CASSPSSGANEKLFF.

The genes are TRBV10-3 and TRBJ1-1; a possible D gene is TRBD1 (5 bases). The CDR3 has 12 amino acids. The germline gives CDR1 ENHRY, CDR2 SYGVKD. Between the trimmed V and J ends, which lost 4 bases and 3 bases, there was a span of 6 bases. The CDR3, as DNA: TGTGCCATCAGTGCGGGGGACACTGAAGCTTTCTTT. Protein product: CAISAGDTEAFF.

In DNA, the CDR3 is TGTGCCAGCAGTTACTCGAAGGTGGACGAGCAGTACTTC. Translated: CASSYSKVDEQYF. V is TRBV6-5 and J is TRBJ2-7; no definite D call. The CDR3 sequence is 13 residues long. Deletions cut 0 bases from V and 5 bases from J, with 8 bases between. CDR1 MNHEY and CDR2 SVGAGI come from the germline V gene.

The chain has TRBV9 and TRBJ1-1, with no clear D. Germline CDR1 SGDLS, CDR2 YYNGEE. The CDR3 runs to 11 residues. The V end was cut by 4 bases, the J end by 8 bases, with 9 bases between. The CDR3 bases are TGTGCCAGCAGCCCCGCCTCGGAAGCTTTCTTT. Amino acid sequence: CASSPASEAFF.